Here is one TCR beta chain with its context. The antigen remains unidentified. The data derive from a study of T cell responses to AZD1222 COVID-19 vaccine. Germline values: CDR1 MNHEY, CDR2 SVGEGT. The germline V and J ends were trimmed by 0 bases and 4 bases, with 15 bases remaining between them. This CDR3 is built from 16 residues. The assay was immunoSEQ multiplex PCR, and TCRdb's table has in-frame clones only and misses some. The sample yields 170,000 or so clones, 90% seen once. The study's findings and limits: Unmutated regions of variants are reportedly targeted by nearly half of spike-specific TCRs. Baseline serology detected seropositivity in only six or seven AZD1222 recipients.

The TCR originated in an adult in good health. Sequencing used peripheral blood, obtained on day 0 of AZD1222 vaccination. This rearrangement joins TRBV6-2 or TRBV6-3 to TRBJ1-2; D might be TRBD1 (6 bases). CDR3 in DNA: TGTGCCAGCAGTTACTCGGACAGCCAACCTATCTATGGCTACACCTTC. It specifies CASSYSDSQPIYGYTF.